Below are 9 T cell receptor beta chains sequenced from a single sample in a study of T cell responses to AZD1222 COVID-19 vaccine. Sequenced by immunoSEQ multiplex PCR; TCRdb stores in-frame clones only, minus some. The repertoire holds some 280,000 clones, with 85% to 95% as singletons. The sample in question was peripheral blood, obtained 28 days after the second AZD1222 dose. The receptors here all came from an adult who received the AZD1222 COVID-19 vaccine.

CDR3 DNA: TGTGCCAGCAGCTTAGGGACAGAGGCCCACGAGCAGTACTTC. This translates into CASSLGTEAHEQYF. The chain uses TRBV7-9 and TRBJ2-7, with a tentative D call TRBD1 (6 bases). Looked up from germline, CDR1 is SEHNR and CDR2 is FQNEAQ (reference sequence). V was shortened by 1 base and J by 5 bases, with 12 bases between the two germline ends. This CDR3 region has 14 residues.

This clone was picked up one time. The chain has TRBV2 and TRBJ1-5; 7 nucleotides agree with TRBD1. V lost 8 bases to trimming and J lost 6 bases; unmatched junction nucleotides: 4. This CDR3 contains 12 residues. Germline V gene lookup returns CDR1 SNHLY and CDR2 FYNNEI. Here the CDR3 reads CASGPGGQPQHF. The CDR3 DNA sequence: TGTGCCAGCGGGCCAGGGGGTCAGCCCCAGCATTTT.

CDR3 in DNA: TGTGCCAGCAGCTCGAATTGGATTGGAGGGAATGAGCAGTTCTTC. This encodes CASSSNWIGGNEQFF. The chain carries TRBV13 and TRBJ2-1, with D perhaps TRBD2 (6 bases). There are 15 residues in the CDR3. From germline, CDR1 is PRHDT and CDR2 FYEKMQ (reference sequence). V lost 4 bases and J lost 7, with 17 bases in between.

The J gene is TRBJ1-2, the V gene TRBV2; TRBD1 aligns across 7 bases. The germline V gene has CDR1 SNHLY and CDR2 FYNNEI. V shed 0 bases, J shed 5 bases, and the junction held 3 bases outside the gene matches. CDR3 length: 14 amino acids. Here the CDR3 DNA reads TGTGCCAGCAGTGAAGCAGGGGGCGCGTATGGCTACACCTTC. Protein sequence: CASSEAGGAYGYTF.

The chain carries TRBV5-4 and TRBJ2-2, with 10 bases that match TRBD2. Germline V lookup: CDR1 SGHNT, CDR2 YYREEE (reference sequence). V shed 0 bases and J 4 bases; nucleotides not matched to a gene: 3. This CDR3 comprises 16 residues. The CDR3 bases are TGTGCCAGCAGCTTGGCCGCTAGCGGGAGCACCGGGGAGCTGTTTTTT. It encodes CASSLAASGSTGELFF. The complete variable domain, with remaining parts taken from reference TRBV5-4 and TRBJ2-2, reads ETGVTQSPTHLIKTRGQQVTLRCSSQSGHNTVSWYQQALGQGPQFIFQYYREEENGRGNFPPRFSGLQFPNYSSELNVNALELDDSALYLCASSLAASGSTGELFFGEGSRLTVL.

The chain couples TRBV11-1 to TRBJ1-6; D may be TRBD1 (5 bases). The germline V gene has CDR1 SGHAT and CDR2 FQDESV (reference sequence). V dropped 5 bases and J dropped 15 bases, with 17 bases sitting between them. The CDR3 consists of 13 residues. The CDR3 reads CASSSREGSLLHF. CDR3 nucleotides: TGTGCCAGCAGCAGCCGGGAGGGGTCTCTCCTCCACTTT.

The chain is built from TRBV5-1 and TRBJ2-1; D is uncertain. Germline CDR1 SGHRS, CDR2 YFSETQ. The CDR3 covers 15 residues. V lost 1 base and J lost 0, with 8 bases in between. DNA of the CDR3: TGCGCCAGCAGCTTGCAGGAGAGCTCCTACAATGAGCAGTTCTTC. It yields the protein CASSLQESSYNEQFF.

V is TRBV25-1 and J is TRBJ1-1; perhaps TRBD1 as D (5 bases). The CDR3 covers 13 residues. The V end lost 10 bases, the J end lost 2 bases, and 14 bases lay between the germline ends. Germline loops: CDR1 MGHDK, CDR2 SYGVNS. CDR3 region: CATQGQSNTEAFF. As DNA, the CDR3 is TGTGCCACCCAGGGTCAGTCCAACACTGAAGCTTTCTTT.

This clone was counted between two and nine times. The chain combines TRBV27 with TRBJ1-1; no clear D. The CDR3 sequence is 14 residues long. Trimming cost V 2 bases and J 0 bases, with 7 bases left between them. Germline V gene sequence: CDR1 MNHEY, CDR2 SMNVEV (reference sequence). The CDR3 DNA is TGTGCCAGCAGTTTAAGTGTCATGAACACTGAAGCTTTCTTT. Translated, it gives CASSLSVMNTEAFF.